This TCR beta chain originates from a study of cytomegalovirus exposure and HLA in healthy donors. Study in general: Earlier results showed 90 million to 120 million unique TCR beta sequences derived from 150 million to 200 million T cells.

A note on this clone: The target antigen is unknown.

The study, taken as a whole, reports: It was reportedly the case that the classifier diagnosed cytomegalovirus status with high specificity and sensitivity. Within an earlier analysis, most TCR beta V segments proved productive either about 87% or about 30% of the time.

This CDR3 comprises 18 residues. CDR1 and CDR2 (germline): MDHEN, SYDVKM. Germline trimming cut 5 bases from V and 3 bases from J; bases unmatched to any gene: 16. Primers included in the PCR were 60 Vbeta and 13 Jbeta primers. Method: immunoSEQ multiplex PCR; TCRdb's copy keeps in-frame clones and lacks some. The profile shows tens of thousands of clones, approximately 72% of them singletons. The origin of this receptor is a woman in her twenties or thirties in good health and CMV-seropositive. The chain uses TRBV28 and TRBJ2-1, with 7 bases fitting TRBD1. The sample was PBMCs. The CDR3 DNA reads TGTGCCAGCAGTATGCCCACACTCACTGGACAGGTCTACAATGAGCAGTTCTTC. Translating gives CASSMPTLTGQVYNEQFF.